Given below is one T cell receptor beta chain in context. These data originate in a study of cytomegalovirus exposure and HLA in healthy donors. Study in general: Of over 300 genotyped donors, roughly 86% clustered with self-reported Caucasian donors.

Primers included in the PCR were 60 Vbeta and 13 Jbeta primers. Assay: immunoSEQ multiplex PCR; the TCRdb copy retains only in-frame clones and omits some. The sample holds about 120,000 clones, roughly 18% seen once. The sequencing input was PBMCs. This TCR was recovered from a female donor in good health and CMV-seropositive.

In nucleotides, the CDR3 is TGCAGCGCCTTTGAAGGGGGGGTGGGCGGAGAGACCCAGTACTTC. Encoded protein: CSAFEGGVGGETQYF. The genes are TRBV29-1 and TRBJ2-5, with D possibly TRBD2 on 7 matching bases. The CDR3 is 15 amino acids. Germline CDR1 reads SQVTM; CDR2 reads ANQGSEA. Deletions cut 7 bases from V and 4 bases from J, with 22 bases between.